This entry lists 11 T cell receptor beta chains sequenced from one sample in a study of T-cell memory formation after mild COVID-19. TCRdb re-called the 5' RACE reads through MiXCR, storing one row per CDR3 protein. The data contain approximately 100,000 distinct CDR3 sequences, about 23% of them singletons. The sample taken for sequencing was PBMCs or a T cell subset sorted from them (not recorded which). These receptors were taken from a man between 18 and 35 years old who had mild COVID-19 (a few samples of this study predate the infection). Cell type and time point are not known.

The CDR3 bases are TGCGCCAGCAGCCACGGGGCAGGCTCCTACGAGCAGTACTTC. Translating gives CASSHGAGSYEQYF. This chain connects TRBV4-3 to TRBJ2-7; D is tentatively TRBD1 or TRBD2 (5 bases each). Trimming took 3 bases from V and 0 from J, leaving 9 bases between them. This CDR3 spans 14 amino acids. Germline CDR1 LGHNA, CDR2 YSLEER.

The CDR3 loop is CSVVGVAGEYGYTF. In DNA form, the CDR3 reads TGCAGCGTTGTCGGCGTGGCAGGGGAGTATGGCTACACCTTC. V and J are TRBV29-1 and TRBJ1-2, with D possibly being TRBD1 (6 bases). Germline V CDR1 and CDR2: SQVTM, ANQGSEA. CDR3 length: 14 amino acids. The V end was cut by 4 bases, the J end by 5 bases, with 17 bases between.

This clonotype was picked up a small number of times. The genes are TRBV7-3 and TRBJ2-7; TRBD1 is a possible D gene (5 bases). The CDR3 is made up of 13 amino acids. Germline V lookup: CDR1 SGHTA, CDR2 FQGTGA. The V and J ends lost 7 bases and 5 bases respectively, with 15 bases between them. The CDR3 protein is CASIQAGKNEQYV. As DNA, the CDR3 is TGTGCCAGCATCCAGGCAGGGAAGAACGAGCAGTACGTC.

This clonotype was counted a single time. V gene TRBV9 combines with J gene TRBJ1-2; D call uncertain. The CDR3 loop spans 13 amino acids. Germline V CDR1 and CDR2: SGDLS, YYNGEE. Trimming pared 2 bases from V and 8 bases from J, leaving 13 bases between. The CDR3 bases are TGTGCCAGCAGCGTGTGGGGTGAAAGAGGCTACACCTTC. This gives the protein CASSVWGERGYTF.

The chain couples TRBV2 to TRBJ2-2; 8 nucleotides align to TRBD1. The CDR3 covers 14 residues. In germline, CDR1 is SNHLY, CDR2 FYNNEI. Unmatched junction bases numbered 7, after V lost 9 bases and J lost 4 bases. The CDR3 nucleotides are TGTGCCAGATCCGGGACAGGACGCACCGGGGAGCTGTTTTTT. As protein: CARSGTGRTGELFF.

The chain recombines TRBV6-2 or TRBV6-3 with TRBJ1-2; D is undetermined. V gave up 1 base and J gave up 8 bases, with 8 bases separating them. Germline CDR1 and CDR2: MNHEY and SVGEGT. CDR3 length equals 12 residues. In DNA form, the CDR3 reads TGTGCCAGCAGTTACTGGGTTTCCGGCTACACCTTC. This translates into CASSYWVSGYTF.

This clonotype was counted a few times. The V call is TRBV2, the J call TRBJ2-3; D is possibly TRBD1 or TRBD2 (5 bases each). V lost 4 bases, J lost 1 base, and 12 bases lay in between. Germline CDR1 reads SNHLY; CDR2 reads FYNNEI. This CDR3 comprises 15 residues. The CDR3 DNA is TGTGCCAGCAGTGTAGAGGGACGGGGCACAGATACGCAGTATTTT. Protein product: CASSVEGRGTDTQYF.

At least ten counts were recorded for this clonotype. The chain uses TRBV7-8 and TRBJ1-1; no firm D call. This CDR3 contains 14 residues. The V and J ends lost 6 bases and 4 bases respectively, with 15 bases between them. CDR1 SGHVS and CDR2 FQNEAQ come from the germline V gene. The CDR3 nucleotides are TGTGCCAGCAGTTACCGTGCGGGCAGCACTGAAGCTTTCTTT. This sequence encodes CASSYRAGSTEAFF.

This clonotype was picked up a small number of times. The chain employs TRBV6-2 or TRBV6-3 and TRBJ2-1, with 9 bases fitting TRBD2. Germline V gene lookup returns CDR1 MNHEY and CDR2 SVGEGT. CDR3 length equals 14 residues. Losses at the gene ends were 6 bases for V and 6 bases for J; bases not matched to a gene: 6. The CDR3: CASSHGTSLNEQFF. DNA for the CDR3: TGTGCCAGCAGCCATGGGACTAGCCTCAATGAGCAGTTCTTC.

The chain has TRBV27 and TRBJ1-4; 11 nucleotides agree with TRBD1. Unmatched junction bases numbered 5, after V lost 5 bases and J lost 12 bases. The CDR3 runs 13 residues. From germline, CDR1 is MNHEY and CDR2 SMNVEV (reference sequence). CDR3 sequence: CASSKPGQGELFF. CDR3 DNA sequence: TGTGCCAGCAGTAAACCGGGACAGGGGGAACTGTTTTTT. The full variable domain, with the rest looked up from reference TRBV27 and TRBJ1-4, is EAQVTQNPRYLITVTGKKLTVTCSQNMNHEYMSWYRQDPGLGLRQIYYSMNVEVTDKGDVPEGYKVSRKEKRNFPLILESPSPNQTSLYFCASSKPGQGELFFGSGTQLSVL.

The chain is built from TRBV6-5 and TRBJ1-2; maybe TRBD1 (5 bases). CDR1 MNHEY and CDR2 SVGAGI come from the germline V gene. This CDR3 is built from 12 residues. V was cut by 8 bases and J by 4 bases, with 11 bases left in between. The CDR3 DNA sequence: TGTGCCAGCTGGCGGGGGGGCTATGGCTACACCTTC. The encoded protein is CASWRGGYGYTF.